This T cell receptor (beta chain) was recovered during a study of spatial heterogeneity in lung cancer. Germline CDR1 SGHNT, CDR2 YYREEE (reference sequence). The CDR3 consists of 15 residues. V lost 2 bases, J lost 6 bases, and 8 bases stayed unmatched. MiXCR, applied by TCRdb to the 5' RACE reads, yields one record per CDR3 protein. The data show some 21,000 distinct CDR3 sequences, with over 3% seen just once and around 28% held by the top ten. This clonotype has more than one count but fewer than ten. The time point was: sample taken at primary tumor resection. The sequenced sample was PBMCs, obtained at surgery. The gene calls are TRBV5-4 and TRBJ2-3; the match to TRBD2 covers 8 bases. The source of this sequence is a female donor with early-stage non-small cell lung cancer. CDR3 amino acids: CASSFGAGVGDTQYF. CDR3 nucleotides: TGTGCCAGCAGCTTCGGAGCGGGAGTAGGGGATACGCAGTATTTT.